The 13 T cell receptor beta chains given below trace back to one sample, sequenced in a study of cytomegalovirus exposure and HLA in healthy donors. Clones were read by immunoSEQ multiplex PCR, and TCRdb kept only the in-frame ones, dropping some. This table holds fewer than 75,000 clones, around 95% found once. Sequenced: PBMCs. The origin of the receptors is a woman in her late teens or twenties in good health and CMV-seropositive.

This clone was detected once. The genes are TRBV9 and TRBJ2-1; TRBD2 aligns across 16 bases. The germline V gene has CDR1 SGDLS and CDR2 YYNGEE. The length of the CDR3 is 18 residues. With 3 bases clipped from V and 1 base from J, the junction kept 4 bases outside the gene matches. Written as DNA, the CDR3 is TGTGCCAGCAGCGGGGGGACTAGCGGGAGGGGGTCCTACAATGAGCAGTTCTTC. Amino acid sequence: CASSGGTSGRGSYNEQFF.

The chain combines TRBV18 with TRBJ1-4; D is perhaps TRBD1 (5 bases). Germline CDR1 reads KGHSH; CDR2 reads LQKENI. The CDR3 spans 14 residues. Trimming shortened V by 6 bases and J by 0 bases, and 8 bases separated the two germline ends. The CDR3 sequence is CASSQGATNEKLFF. DNA of the CDR3: TGTGCCAGCTCCCAGGGTGCAACTAATGAAAAACTGTTTTTT.

J is TRBJ2-1 and V is TRBV7-6, with D possibly TRBD2 on 7 matching bases. Trimming shortened V by 0 bases and J by 6 bases, and 15 bases separated the two germline ends. The CDR3 has 16 amino acids. Looked up from germline, CDR1 is SGHVS and CDR2 is FNYEAQ. This CDR3 is CASSLASGLGGNEQFF. Here the CDR3 DNA reads TGTGCCAGCAGCTTAGCGTCAGGACTAGGGGGCAATGAGCAGTTCTTC.

CDR3 nucleotides: TGCGCCAGCAGCCCAGACAGGGGCCTCTTTAGTGTGGCTTTCTTT. Its translation: CASSPDRGLFSVAFF. The chain has TRBV5-1 and TRBJ1-1, with 8 bases fitting TRBD1. Germline values: CDR1 SGHRS, CDR2 YFSETQ. J lost 11 bases, V lost 4 bases, and 16 bases had no gene match. This CDR3 comprises 15 residues.

The J gene is TRBJ1-1, the V gene TRBV6-5; D unresolved. The CDR3 is 13 amino acids. The germline CDR1 and CDR2 sequences are MNHEY and SVGAGI. V was cut by 6 bases and J by 4 bases, with 12 bases left in between. In DNA, the CDR3 is TGTGCCAGCAGAGGCTGGTCGGGCACTGAAGCTTTCTTT. Translation gives CASRGWSGTEAFF.

The chain has TRBV14 and TRBJ1-1; D unresolved. The ends were cut back, 1 base at V and 4 bases at J, with 10 bases in the middle. This CDR3 has 14 amino acids. Germline lookup yields CDR1 SGHDN and CDR2 FVKESK. The CDR3 DNA reads TGTGCCAGCAGCCAAGGCGGGTGGGGCACTGAAGCTTTCTTT. It codes for CASSQGGWGTEAFF.

The V call is TRBV30, the J call TRBJ2-7; no firm D call. The CDR3 is 12 amino acids. Trimming shortened V by 6 bases and J by 5 bases, and 14 bases separated the two germline ends. Germline values: CDR1 GTSNPN, CDR2 SVGIG (reference sequence). The CDR3 nucleotides read TGTGCCTGTTCATGGGCAGTCCACGAGCAGTACTTC. Translating it yields CACSWAVHEQYF. The variable domain in full, completed from reference TRBV30 and TRBJ2-7, reads SQTIHQWPATLVQPVGSPLSLECTVEGTSNPNLYWYRQAAGRGLQLLFYSVGIGQISSEVPQNLSASRPQDRQFILSSKKLLLSDSGFYLCACSWAVHEQYFGPGTRLTVT.

The chain recombines TRBV5-6 with TRBJ2-7, with D perhaps TRBD2 (5 bases). CDR1 SGHDT and CDR2 YYEEEE come from the germline V gene. The CDR3 totals 16 residues. The V gene lost 4 bases and the J gene lost 2 bases, with 19 bases spanning the gap. CDR3 amino acids: CASSGRSLATTYEQYF. The CDR3 DNA is TGTGCCAGCAGCGGCCGTAGTCTAGCCACTACCTACGAGCAGTACTTC.

V and J are TRBV4-1 and TRBJ1-2, with a weak D call TRBD1 (6 bases). This CDR3 has 15 residues. Trimming stripped 4 bases from V and 4 bases from J, with 16 bases between. CDR1 is MGHRA, CDR2 YSYEKL, per germline. The CDR3 sequence is CASSPYQGQAYGYTF. The CDR3 DNA reads TGCGCCAGCAGCCCTTACCAGGGGCAGGCCTATGGCTACACCTTC.

V and J are TRBV6-5 and TRBJ2-3; 9 bases are a match to TRBD1. CDR3 length: 14 residues. Germline trimming cut 5 bases from V and 3 bases from J; bases unmatched to any gene: 3. The V gene's germline CDR1 is MNHEY and CDR2 SVGAGI. The CDR3 DNA reads as TGTGCCAGCAGTACAGGGGGCGCAACAGATACGCAGTATTTT. Translated, it gives CASSTGGATDTQYF.

The V and J genes are TRBV9 and TRBJ2-2; 9 bases fit TRBD2. The germline V gene encodes CDR1 SGDLS and CDR2 YYNGEE. The CDR3 contains 16 residues. V trimming: 6 bases; J trimming: 2 bases; junction bases outside the gene matches: 8. The CDR3 bases are TGTGCCAGCACGGCTAGCGGGGACGGAAACACCGGGGAGCTGTTTTTT. The encoded protein is CASTASGDGNTGELFF.

CDR3 DNA: TGTGCCTGGAGCGGACAGGGGTATGGCTACACCTTC. It translates to CAWSGQGYGYTF. The genes are TRBV30 and TRBJ1-2; 9 nucleotides line up with TRBD1. The CDR3 covers 12 residues. Germline assignment: CDR1 GTSNPN and CDR2 SVGIG (reference sequence). V gave up 3 bases and J gave up 5 bases; unmatched junction bases: 1.

DNA of the CDR3: TGTGCTAGACAGGACACGACAGGGGATGGCTACACCTTC. Translated, it gives CARQDTTGDGYTF. The chain employs TRBV12-5 and TRBJ1-2; 8 nucleotides align to TRBD1. V lost 9 bases to trimming and J lost 6 bases; unmatched junction nucleotides: 9. The CDR3 contains 13 residues. Germline CDR1 reads LGHNT; CDR2 reads FRNRAP.